Presented here are 31 T cell receptor beta chains from one specimen sequenced in a study of T cell responses to AZD1222 COVID-19 vaccine. Produced via immunoSEQ multiplex PCR; TCRdb's table is partial and in-frame only. The sample has about 130,000 clones; roughly 93% are singletons. Sequenced here: peripheral blood, sampled on day 0 of AZD1222 vaccination. Receptors were obtained from an adult in good health.

This chain joins TRBV28 and TRBJ2-7; 7 nucleotides match TRBD2. V gave up 3 bases and J gave up 1 base; unmatched junction bases: 6. Germline V gives CDR1 MDHEN, CDR2 SYDVKM. The CDR3 has 15 amino acids. This CDR3 reads CASSLGGRLSYEQYF. The CDR3 DNA follows: TGTGCCAGCAGTTTGGGAGGGCGGCTATCCTACGAGCAGTACTTC.

The chain couples TRBV11-2 to TRBJ2-7, with D tentatively TRBD1 (5 bases). This CDR3 is 14 amino acids long. V lost 1 base, J lost 2 bases, and 9 bases lay in between. Per the germline V gene, CDR1 is SGHAT and CDR2 is FQNNGV. The chain's CDR3 is CASSLGRDTYEQYF. The DNA for the CDR3 is TGTGCCAGCAGCTTAGGCAGGGATACCTACGAGCAGTACTTC.

This clone came up once. The chain has TRBV13 and TRBJ1-5; TRBD1 matches 11 bases. Losses at the gene ends were 4 bases for V and 6 bases for J; bases not matched to a gene: 2. This CDR3 contains 14 residues. The germline CDR1 and CDR2 sequences are PRHDT and FYEKMQ (reference sequence). The chain's CDR3 is CASSYGTGGQPQHF. The CDR3 bases are TGTGCCAGCAGCTACGGGACAGGGGGTCAGCCCCAGCATTTT.

This rearrangement joins TRBV4-3 to TRBJ1-5, with no clear D. The germline gives CDR1 LGHNA, CDR2 YSLEER. There are 17 residues in the CDR3. The ends were cut back, 0 bases at V and 0 bases at J, with 12 bases in the middle. The CDR3 here is CASSQDWKGGSNQPQHF. The CDR3 DNA follows: TGCGCCAGCAGCCAAGATTGGAAGGGAGGTAGCAATCAGCCCCAGCATTTT.

This clone was detected once. This sequence joins TRBV7-9 and TRBJ2-3; a weak D match, TRBD2 (6 bases). This CDR3 contains 15 residues. Germline CDR1 and CDR2: SEHNR and FQNEAQ (reference sequence). V was pared by 8 bases and J by 0 bases, with 15 bases between. As DNA, the CDR3 is TGTGCCAGCCTGCTTAGCGGAACTAGCACAGATACGCAGTATTTT. Amino acids: CASLLSGTSTDTQYF.

The rearrangement joins TRBV6-5 to TRBJ1-5, with no clear D. This CDR3 region has 13 residues. Trimming cost V 8 bases and J 7 bases, with 15 bases left between them. Germline CDR1 is MNHEY and CDR2 is SVGAGI. The CDR3: CASLRGLDQPQHF. The CDR3 DNA follows: TGTGCCAGCCTACGAGGTTTGGACCAGCCCCAGCATTTT.

This sequence joins TRBV9 and TRBJ2-1, with TRBD2 identical over 8 bases. Germline trimming cut 3 bases from V and 9 bases from J; bases unmatched to any gene: 23. This CDR3 comprises 19 residues. Germline CDR1 is SGDLS and CDR2 is YYNGEE. CDR3 sequence (DNA): TGTGCCAGCAGCGCCCACCCAGCGGGAGATCTAATTACTGCGGGTGAGCAGTTCTTC. Its translation: CASSAHPAGDLITAGEQFF.

The chain has TRBV30 and TRBJ1-2; unclear D gene. The length of the CDR3 is 11 residues. Trimming took 5 bases from V and 8 from J, leaving 12 bases between them. From germline, CDR1 is GTSNPN and CDR2 SVGIG (reference sequence). DNA for the CDR3: TGTGCCTGGCTGGGGTGGGGAGGCTACACCTTC. It is translated as CAWLGWGGYTF.

The gene calls are TRBV2 and TRBJ2-7; D ambiguous. Trimming took 8 bases from V and 6 from J, leaving 17 bases between them. From germline, CDR1 is SNHLY and CDR2 FYNNEI. The length of the CDR3 is 13 residues. CDR3 bases: TGTGCCAGCTTAGGGCCGGGCCGGCCCGAGCAGTACTTC. The encoded protein is CASLGPGRPEQYF.

The chain links TRBV4-1 to TRBJ1-1, with D hard to call. This CDR3 has 14 amino acids. The germline V and J ends were trimmed by 2 bases and 5 bases, with 12 bases remaining between them. Germline assignment: CDR1 MGHRA and CDR2 YSYEKL. In nucleotides, the CDR3 is TGCGCCAGCAGCCAAATGGACGGGAGGACTGAAGCTTTCTTT. Its protein product is CASSQMDGRTEAFF.

The V and J genes are TRBV7-9 and TRBJ2-7, with D possibly matching TRBD1 (5 bases). The CDR3 runs 15 residues. Per the germline V gene, CDR1 is SEHNR and CDR2 is FQNEAQ (reference sequence). V lost 3 bases and J lost 0, with 12 bases in between. The CDR3: CASSFRQSSSYEQYF. The CDR3 region has the DNA TGTGCCAGCAGCTTTCGACAGTCGAGCTCCTACGAGCAGTACTTC.

The gene calls are TRBV29-1 and TRBJ2-7; 9 nucleotides line up with TRBD2. Germline V gives CDR1 SQVTM, CDR2 ANQGSEA. This CDR3 is built from 13 residues. Trimming removed 4 bases from V and 4 bases from J; junction bases left unmatched: 5. CDR3 nucleotides: TGCAGCGTTGGAGTTCTAGCGGGATACGAGCAGTACTTC. Translation gives CSVGVLAGYEQYF.

This clone was seen only once. The chain employs TRBV10-2 and TRBJ2-5; D not certain. This CDR3 spans 11 amino acids. V gave up 7 bases and J gave up 5 bases, with 8 bases separating them. Germline V gene data show CDR1 as WSHSY and CDR2 as SAAADI. CDR3 DNA: TGCGCCAGCACCCAAGGGGAGACCCAGTACTTC. Translation gives CASTQGETQYF.

As regards this clone: One junction end disagrees with the germline gene, perhaps due to a read error. The chain joins TRBV7-8 to TRBJ2-3; 7 bases are a match to TRBD2. Germline V gene sequence: CDR1 SGHVS, CDR2 FQNEAQ. CDR3 size: 13 residues. The CDR3 is CASTWEGKDAQYF. The CDR3 coding sequence is TGTGCCAGTACGTGGGAGGGGAAAGATGCGCAGTATTTT. The full variable domain, rest sourced from reference TRBV7-8 and TRBJ2-3, is GAGVSQSPRYKVAKRGQDVALRCDPISGHVSLFWYQQALGQGPEFLTYFQNEAQLDKSGLPSDRFFAERPEGSVSTLKIQRTQQEDSAVYLCASTWEGKDAQYFGPGTRLTVL.

This rearrangement joins TRBV16 to TRBJ2-5; 11 bases align to TRBD2. V was pared by 0 bases and J by 2 bases, with 5 bases of the junction left unmatched. The CDR3 loop spans 17 amino acids. Germline V gene data show CDR1 as KGHSY and CDR2 as FQNENV. In DNA, the CDR3 is TGTGCCAGCAGCCAATCACTAGCGGGAGACGTACAAGAGACCCAGTACTTC. Protein: CASSQSLAGDVQETQYF.

The chain employs TRBV4-1 and TRBJ2-3, with a weak D call TRBD2 (6 bases). The CDR3 runs to 18 residues. CDR1 and CDR2 (germline): MGHRA, YSYEKL. Trimming cost V 1 base and J 1 base, with 18 bases left between them. The CDR3 protein is CASSQVSLATSGTDTQYF. CDR3 bases: TGCGCCAGCAGCCAAGTCTCACTAGCAACCAGCGGCACAGATACGCAGTATTTT.

This chain uses TRBV5-5 with TRBJ2-1; 11 bases are shared with TRBD2. Germline CDR1 reads SGHKS; CDR2 reads YYEKEE (reference sequence). CDR3 length: 17 amino acids. Trimming cost V 4 bases and J 4 bases; bases outside gene matches: 10. The CDR3 loop reads CASSLQLAGGVYNEQFF. In DNA form, the CDR3 reads TGTGCCAGCAGCCTCCAGCTAGCGGGAGGAGTGTACAATGAGCAGTTCTTC.

V is TRBV10-2 and J is TRBJ1-5, with D unresolved. The CDR3 runs 13 residues. Germline V lookup: CDR1 WSHSY, CDR2 SAAADI. V shed 4 bases and J shed 9 bases, with 13 bases lying between them. The CDR3 nucleotides read TGCGCCAGCAGTGTCACAGTTTGGGGGCCCCAGCATTTT. The encoded protein is CASSVTVWGPQHF.

This chain uses TRBV2 with TRBJ2-1; D call uncertain. The CDR3 has 11 amino acids. In germline, CDR1 is SNHLY, CDR2 FYNNEI. Trimming removed 6 bases from V and 9 bases from J, with 9 bases in between. The CDR3 reads CASSSDSEQFF. The CDR3 DNA sequence: TGTGCCAGCAGCAGTGATTCTGAGCAGTTCTTC. The variable domain in full, completed from reference TRBV2 and TRBJ2-1, reads EPEVTQTPSHQVTQMGQEVILRCVPISNHLYFYWYRQILGQKVEFLVSFYNNEISEKSEIFDDQFSVERPDGSNFTLKIRSTKLEDSAMYFCASSSDSEQFFGPGTRLTVL.

The rearrangement links TRBV30 to TRBJ2-2; 7 bases match TRBD1. Germline assignment: CDR1 GTSNPN and CDR2 SVGIG (reference sequence). V was clipped by 4 bases and J by 5 bases; unmatched bases: 13. The CDR3 has 16 amino acids. The CDR3 loop is CAWTPPSGTATGELFF. DNA of the CDR3: TGTGCCTGGACCCCACCTAGTGGGACAGCGACCGGGGAGCTGTTTTTT. The full variable domain, rest sourced from reference TRBV30 and TRBJ2-2, is SQTIHQWPATLVQPVGSPLSLECTVEGTSNPNLYWYRQAAGRGLQLLFYSVGIGQISSEVPQNLSASRPQDRQFILSSKKLLLSDSGFYLCAWTPPSGTATGELFFGEGSRLTVL.

The V gene is TRBV9, the J gene TRBJ1-6; D uncertain. This CDR3 spans 15 amino acids. In germline, CDR1 is SGDLS, CDR2 YYNGEE. V lost 4 bases to trimming and J lost 5 bases, with 13 bases between them. DNA of the CDR3: TGTGCCAGCAGCCAGGACTGGGGAAATAATTCACCCCTCCACTTT. Translation gives CASSQDWGNNSPLHF.

The chain combines TRBV4-1 with TRBJ2-7; 12 bases are a match to TRBD2. CDR1 and CDR2 (germline): MGHRA, YSYEKL. Trimming took 2 bases from V and 3 from J; bases not matched to a gene: 14. The CDR3 runs to 19 residues. The CDR3 DNA follows: TGCGCCAGCAGCCAATTTCGCCCCCCCTCTAGCGGGAGGGTCTACGAGCAGTACTTC. Translated: CASSQFRPPSSGRVYEQYF.

The rearrangement links TRBV9 to TRBJ2-5, with a possible D match to TRBD2 (7 bases). This CDR3 spans 15 amino acids. V was clipped by 0 bases and J by 3 bases, with 12 bases between them. The germline gives CDR1 SGDLS, CDR2 YYNGEE. CDR3 region: CASSVGEGVEETQYF. The CDR3 DNA sequence: TGTGCCAGCAGCGTAGGGGAGGGGGTAGAAGAGACCCAGTACTTC.

The gene calls are TRBV28 and TRBJ1-2; D is unclear. The CDR3 totals 11 residues. Trimming removed 5 bases at V and 4 bases at J, with 5 bases between. The V gene's germline CDR1 is MDHEN and CDR2 SYDVKM. The CDR3 coding sequence is TGTGCCAGCAGTGGGCCCTATGGCTACACCTTC. Amino acid sequence: CASSGPYGYTF.

The chain is built from TRBV12-5 and TRBJ2-1; TRBD2 aligns across 9 bases. The trim removed 6 bases at V and 4 bases at J, leaving 4 bases unmatched. From germline, CDR1 is LGHNT and CDR2 FRNRAP. The CDR3 is 14 residues long. The CDR3 sequence: CASGPAGGYNEQFF. In DNA form, the CDR3 reads TGTGCTAGTGGCCCAGCGGGGGGATACAATGAGCAGTTCTTC.

The chain uses TRBV14 and TRBJ1-1; D gene uncertain. The V end lost 3 bases, the J end lost 4 bases, and 18 bases lay between the germline ends. The length of the CDR3 is 16 residues. The V gene's germline CDR1 is SGHDN and CDR2 FVKESK. The CDR3, as DNA: TGTGCCAGCAGCCAGCGCCCCCTACTTTTGGGCACTGAAGCTTTCTTT. Translation gives CASSQRPLLLGTEAFF.

This CDR3 is CASSLVPRDRGNTIYF. CDR3 sequence (DNA): TGTGCCAGCAGCTTGGTCCCTCGGGACAGGGGAAACACCATATATTTT. The V and J genes are TRBV11-2 and TRBJ1-3; 8 positions agree with TRBD1. The CDR3 is made up of 16 amino acids. Germline trimming cut 3 bases from V and 4 bases from J; bases unmatched to any gene: 8. The germline CDR1 and CDR2 sequences are SGHAT and FQNNGV. Full variable domain (missing parts from reference TRBV11-2 and TRBJ1-3): EAGVAQSPRYKIIEKRQSVAFWCNPISGHATLYWYQQILGQGPKLLIQFQNNGVVDDSQLPKDRFSAERLKGVDSTLKIQPAKLEDSAVYLCASSLVPRDRGNTIYFGEGSWLTVV.

V and J are TRBV4-1 and TRBJ2-3, with 8 bases lining up with TRBD2. CDR3 length: 17 amino acids. J gave up 2 bases and V 0 bases, and 7 bases lay outside the gene matches. The germline V gene encodes CDR1 MGHRA and CDR2 YSYEKL. CDR3 DNA sequence: TGCGCCAGCAGCCAAGATGGGCTAGCGGGCCCCACAGATACGCAGTATTTT. It codes for CASSQDGLAGPTDTQYF.

This chain joins TRBV7-9 and TRBJ2-7; 13 bases line up with TRBD2. Per germline, CDR1 SEHNR and CDR2 FQNEAQ (reference sequence). After removal of 4 bases from V and 0 bases from J, the junction contained 12 bases not matched to a gene. The CDR3 is 19 amino acids. CDR3 nucleotide sequence: TGTGCCAGCAGCTCGTCGACTAGCGGGGGGCTTCCCTACTCCTACGAGCAGTACTTC. It translates to CASSSSTSGGLPYSYEQYF.

The chain employs TRBV4-1 and TRBJ1-2; D uncertain. The germline CDR1 and CDR2 sequences are MGHRA and YSYEKL. V was pared by 1 base and J by 11 bases, with 17 bases between. There are 14 residues in the CDR3. The CDR3 region is CASSQVLGPPPYTF. For the CDR3, the DNA is TGCGCCAGCAGCCAAGTTTTGGGCCCTCCCCCTTACACCTTC.

This rearrangement joins TRBV25-1 to TRBJ1-1; possible D gene TRBD1, 5 bases. The germline gives CDR1 MGHDK, CDR2 SYGVNS. V was shortened by 3 bases and J by 10 bases, with 12 bases between the two germline ends. There are 12 residues in the CDR3. The CDR3 loop is CASSEGRGRAFF. The CDR3 DNA reads as TGTGCCAGCAGTGAGGGAAGGGGACGAGCTTTCTTT.